In this sample, the clone carrying this T cell receptor (beta chain) turned up a few times. The data originate from a study of cytomegalovirus exposure and HLA in healthy donors. PCR was performed using 60 Vbeta and 13 Jbeta primers. TCRdb's copy holds only in-frame clones and misses some; the assay was immunoSEQ multiplex PCR. Of around 130,000 clones in the sample, 77% are singletons; the top ten hold around 5.8%. V lost 0 bases and J lost 11; bases outside the gene matches: 7. Germline V CDR1 and CDR2: LGHNA, YNFKEQ. This CDR3 comprises 15 residues. The V gene is TRBV4-2, the J gene TRBJ1-5; 10 bases agree with TRBD1. The sequenced sample consisted of PBMCs. This clonotype was obtained from a man younger than 35 in good health and CMV-seropositive. As DNA, the CDR3 is TGTGCCAGCAGCCAAGAGGACAGGGGGGAATGGACCCAGCATTTT. Translating gives CASSQEDRGEWTQHF.